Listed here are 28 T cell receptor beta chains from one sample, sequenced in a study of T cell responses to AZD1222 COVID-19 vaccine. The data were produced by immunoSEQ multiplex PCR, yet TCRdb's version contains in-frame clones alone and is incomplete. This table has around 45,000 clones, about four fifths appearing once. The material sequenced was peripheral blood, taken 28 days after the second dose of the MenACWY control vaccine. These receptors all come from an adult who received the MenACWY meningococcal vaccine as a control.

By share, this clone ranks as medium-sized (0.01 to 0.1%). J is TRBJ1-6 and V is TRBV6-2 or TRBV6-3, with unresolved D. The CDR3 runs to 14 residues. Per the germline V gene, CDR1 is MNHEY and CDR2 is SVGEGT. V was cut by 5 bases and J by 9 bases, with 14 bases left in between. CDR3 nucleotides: TGTGCCAGCAGTCATGACCCAGGCGGTTCACCCCTCCACTTT. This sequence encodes CASSHDPGGSPLHF.

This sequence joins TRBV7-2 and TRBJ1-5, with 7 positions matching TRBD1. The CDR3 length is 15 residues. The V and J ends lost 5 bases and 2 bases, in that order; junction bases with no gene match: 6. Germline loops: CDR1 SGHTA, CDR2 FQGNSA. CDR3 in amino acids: CASSPKQGGNQPQHF. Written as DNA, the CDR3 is TGTGCCAGCAGCCCGAAGCAGGGGGGCAATCAGCCCCAGCATTTT. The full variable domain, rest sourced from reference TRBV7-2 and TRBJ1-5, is GAGVSQSPSNKVTEKGKDVELRCDPISGHTALYWYRQSLGQGLEFLIYFQGNSAPDKSGLPSDRFSAERTGGSVSTLTIQRTQQEDSAVYLCASSPKQGGNQPQHFGDGTRLSIL.

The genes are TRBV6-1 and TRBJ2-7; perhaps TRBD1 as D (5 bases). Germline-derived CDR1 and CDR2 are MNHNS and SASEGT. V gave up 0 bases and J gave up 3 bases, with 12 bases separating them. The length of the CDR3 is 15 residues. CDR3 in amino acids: CASSEADRLRYEQYF. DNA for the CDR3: TGTGCCAGCAGTGAAGCCGACAGACTCCGCTACGAGCAGTACTTC.

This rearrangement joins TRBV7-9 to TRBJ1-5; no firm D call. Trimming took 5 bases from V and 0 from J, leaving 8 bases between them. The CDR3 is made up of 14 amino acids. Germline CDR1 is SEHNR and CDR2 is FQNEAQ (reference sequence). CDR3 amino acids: CASSQENSNQPQHF. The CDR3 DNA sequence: TGTGCCAGCAGCCAGGAGAATAGCAATCAGCCCCAGCATTTT. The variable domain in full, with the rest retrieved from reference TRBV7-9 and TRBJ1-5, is DTGVSQNPRHKITKRGQNVTFRCDPISEHNRLYWYRQTLGQGPEFLTYFQNEAQLEKSRLLSDRFSAERPKGSFSTLEIQRTEQGDSAMYLCASSQENSNQPQHFGDGTRLSIL.

The CDR3 is CASSPTETPSVNTEAFF. The CDR3 region has the DNA TGTGCCAGCAGCCCAACAGAGACACCGTCCGTGAACACTGAAGCTTTCTTT. The rearrangement uses TRBV7-3 and TRBJ1-1; no clear D. CDR1 and CDR2 from the germline V gene are SGHTA and FQGTGA. This CDR3 is 17 amino acids long. Trimming cost V 5 bases and J 0 bases, with 19 bases left between them. Using reference TRBV7-3 and TRBJ1-1 for the parts outside the CDR3, the full variable domain is GAGVSQTPSNKVTEKGKYVELRCDPISGHTALYWYRQSLGQGPEFLIYFQGTGAADDSGLPNDRFFAVRPEGSVSTLKIQRTERGDSAVYLCASSPTETPSVNTEAFFGQGTRLTVV.

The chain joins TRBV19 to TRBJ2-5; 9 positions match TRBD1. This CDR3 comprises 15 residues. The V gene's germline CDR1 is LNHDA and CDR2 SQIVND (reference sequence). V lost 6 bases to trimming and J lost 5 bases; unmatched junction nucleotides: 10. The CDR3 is CASRETGGGLETQYF. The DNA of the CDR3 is TGTGCCAGTAGGGAGACAGGGGGAGGATTGGAGACCCAGTACTTC.

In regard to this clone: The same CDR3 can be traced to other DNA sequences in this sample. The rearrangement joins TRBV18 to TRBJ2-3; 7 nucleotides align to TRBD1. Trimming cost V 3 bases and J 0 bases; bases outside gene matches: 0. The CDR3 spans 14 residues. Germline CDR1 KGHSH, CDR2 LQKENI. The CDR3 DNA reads TGTGCCAGCTCACCGACAGGGAGCACAGATACGCAGTATTTT. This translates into CASSPTGSTDTQYF.

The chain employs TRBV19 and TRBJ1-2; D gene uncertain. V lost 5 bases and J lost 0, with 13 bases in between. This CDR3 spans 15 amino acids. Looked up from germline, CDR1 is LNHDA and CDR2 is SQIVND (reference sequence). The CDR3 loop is CASSYTVSSNYGYTF. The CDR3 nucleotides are TGTGCCAGTAGTTATACAGTCTCTTCTAACTATGGCTACACCTTC.

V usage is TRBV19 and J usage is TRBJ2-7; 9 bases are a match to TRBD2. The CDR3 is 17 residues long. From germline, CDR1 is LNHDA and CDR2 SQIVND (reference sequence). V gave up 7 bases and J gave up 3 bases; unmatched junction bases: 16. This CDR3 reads CASTKTGTGTSHYEQYF. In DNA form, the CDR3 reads TGTGCCAGTACCAAAACAGGGACCGGGACTAGCCACTACGAGCAGTACTTC.

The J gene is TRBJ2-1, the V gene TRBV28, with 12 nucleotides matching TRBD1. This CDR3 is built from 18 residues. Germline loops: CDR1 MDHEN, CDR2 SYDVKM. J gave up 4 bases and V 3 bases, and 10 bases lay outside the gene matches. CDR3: CASSLGLEGQGAYNEQFF. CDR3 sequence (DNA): TGTGCCAGCAGTTTGGGACTTGAGGGACAGGGGGCGTACAATGAGCAGTTCTTC.

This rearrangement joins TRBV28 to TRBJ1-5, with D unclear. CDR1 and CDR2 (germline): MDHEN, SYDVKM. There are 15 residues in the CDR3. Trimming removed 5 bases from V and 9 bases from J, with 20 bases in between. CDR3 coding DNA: TGTGCCAGCAGTGCGGTAAACCGGGCCTTTCGGCCCCAGCATTTT. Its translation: CASSAVNRAFRPQHF.

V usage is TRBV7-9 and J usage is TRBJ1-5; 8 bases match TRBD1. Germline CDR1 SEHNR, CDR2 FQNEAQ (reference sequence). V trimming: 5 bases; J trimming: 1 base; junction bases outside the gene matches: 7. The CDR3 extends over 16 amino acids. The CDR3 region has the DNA TGTGCCAGCAGCCCACAGGGGGTTGGCAGCAATCAGCCCCAGCATTTT. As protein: CASSPQGVGSNQPQHF.

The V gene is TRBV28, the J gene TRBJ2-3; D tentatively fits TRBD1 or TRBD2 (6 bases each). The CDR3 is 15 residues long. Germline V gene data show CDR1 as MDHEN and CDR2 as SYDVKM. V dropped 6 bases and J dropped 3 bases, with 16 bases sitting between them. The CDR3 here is CASRSRRGRTDTQYF. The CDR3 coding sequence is TGTGCCAGCAGAAGCAGGAGGGGGAGGACAGATACGCAGTATTTT.

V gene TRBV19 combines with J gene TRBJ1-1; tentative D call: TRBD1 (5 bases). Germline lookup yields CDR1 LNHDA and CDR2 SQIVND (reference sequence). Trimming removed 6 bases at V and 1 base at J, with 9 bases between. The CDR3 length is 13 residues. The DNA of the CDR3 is TGTGCCAGTAGATCCAGGGCGAACACTGAAGCTTTCTTT. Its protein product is CASRSRANTEAFF.

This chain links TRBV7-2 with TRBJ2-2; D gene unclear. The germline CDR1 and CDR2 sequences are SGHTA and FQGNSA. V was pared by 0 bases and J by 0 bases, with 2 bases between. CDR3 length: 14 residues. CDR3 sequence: CASSLAANTGELFF. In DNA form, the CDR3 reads TGTGCCAGCAGCTTAGCCGCGAACACCGGGGAGCTGTTTTTT.

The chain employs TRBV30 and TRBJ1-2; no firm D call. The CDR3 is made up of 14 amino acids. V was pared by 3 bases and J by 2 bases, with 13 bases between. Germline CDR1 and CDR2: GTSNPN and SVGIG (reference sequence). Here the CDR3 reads CAWRSTHGNYGYTF. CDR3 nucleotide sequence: TGTGCCTGGAGGTCGACTCACGGCAACTATGGCTACACCTTC. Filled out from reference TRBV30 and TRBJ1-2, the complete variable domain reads SQTIHQWPATLVQPVGSPLSLECTVEGTSNPNLYWYRQAAGRGLQLLFYSVGIGQISSEVPQNLSASRPQDRQFILSSKKLLLSDSGFYLCAWRSTHGNYGYTFGSGTRLTVV.

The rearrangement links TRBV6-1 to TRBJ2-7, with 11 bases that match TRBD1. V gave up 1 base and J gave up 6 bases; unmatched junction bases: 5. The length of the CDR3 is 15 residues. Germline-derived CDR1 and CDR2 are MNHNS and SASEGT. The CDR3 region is CASSEGGTGGSEQYF. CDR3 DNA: TGTGCCAGCAGTGAAGGGGGGACAGGGGGGAGCGAGCAGTACTTC.

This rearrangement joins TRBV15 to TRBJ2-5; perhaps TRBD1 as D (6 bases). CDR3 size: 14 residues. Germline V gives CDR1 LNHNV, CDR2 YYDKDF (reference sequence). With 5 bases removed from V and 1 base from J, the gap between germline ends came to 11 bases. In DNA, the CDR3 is TGTGCCACCAGCTTTGGCAGGGGCCAAGAGACCCAGTACTTC. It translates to CATSFGRGQETQYF.

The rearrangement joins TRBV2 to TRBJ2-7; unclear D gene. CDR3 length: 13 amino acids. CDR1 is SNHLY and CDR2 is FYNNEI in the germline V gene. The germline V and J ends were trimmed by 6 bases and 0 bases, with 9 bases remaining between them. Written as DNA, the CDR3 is TGTGCCAGCAGGGTGGTTAGCTCCTACGAGCAGTACTTC. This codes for CASRVVSSYEQYF. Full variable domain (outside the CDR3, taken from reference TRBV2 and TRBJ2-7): EPEVTQTPSHQVTQMGQEVILRCVPISNHLYFYWYRQILGQKVEFLVSFYNNEISEKSEIFDDQFSVERPDGSNFTLKIRSTKLEDSAMYFCASRVVSSYEQYFGPGTRLTVT.

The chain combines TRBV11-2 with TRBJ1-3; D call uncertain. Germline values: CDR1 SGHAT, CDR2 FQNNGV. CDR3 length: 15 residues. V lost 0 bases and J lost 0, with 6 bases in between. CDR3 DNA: TGTGCCAGCAGCTTAGAAATAGGCTCTGGAAACACCATATATTTT. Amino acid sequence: CASSLEIGSGNTIYF.

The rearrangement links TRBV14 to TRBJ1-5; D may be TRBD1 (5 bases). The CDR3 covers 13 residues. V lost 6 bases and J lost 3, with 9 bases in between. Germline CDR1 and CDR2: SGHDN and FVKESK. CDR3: CASSTGDNQPQHF. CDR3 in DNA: TGTGCCAGCAGTACAGGAGACAATCAGCCCCAGCATTTT.

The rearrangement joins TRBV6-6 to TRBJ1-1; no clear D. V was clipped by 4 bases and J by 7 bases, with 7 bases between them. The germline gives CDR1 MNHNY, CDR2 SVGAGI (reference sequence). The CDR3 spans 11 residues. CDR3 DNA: TGTGCCAGCAGTTTGGGGAGTGAAGCTTTCTTT. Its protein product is CASSLGSEAFF.

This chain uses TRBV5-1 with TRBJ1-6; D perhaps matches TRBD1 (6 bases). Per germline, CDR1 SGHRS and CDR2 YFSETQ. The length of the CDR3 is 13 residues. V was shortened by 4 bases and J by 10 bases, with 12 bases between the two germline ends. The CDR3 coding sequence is TGCGCCAGCAGCGCTGACAGGCTCTCACCCCTCCACTTT. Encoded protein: CASSADRLSPLHF.

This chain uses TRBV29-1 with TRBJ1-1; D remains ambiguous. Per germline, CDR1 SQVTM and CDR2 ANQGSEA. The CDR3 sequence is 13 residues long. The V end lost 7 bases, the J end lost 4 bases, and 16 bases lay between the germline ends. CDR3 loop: CSGGRGSGTEAFF. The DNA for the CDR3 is TGCAGCGGTGGTCGTGGGTCAGGCACTGAAGCTTTCTTT.

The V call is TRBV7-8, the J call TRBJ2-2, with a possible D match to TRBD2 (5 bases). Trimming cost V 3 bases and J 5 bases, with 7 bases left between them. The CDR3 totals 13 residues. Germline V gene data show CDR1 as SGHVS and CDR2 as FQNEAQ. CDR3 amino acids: CASSLTGTGELFF. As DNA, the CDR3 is TGTGCCAGCAGCTTGACGGGAACCGGGGAGCTGTTTTTT. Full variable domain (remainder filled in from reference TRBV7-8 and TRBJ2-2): GAGVSQSPRYKVAKRGQDVALRCDPISGHVSLFWYQQALGQGPEFLTYFQNEAQLDKSGLPSDRFFAERPEGSVSTLKIQRTQQEDSAVYLCASSLTGTGELFFGEGSRLTVL.

The CDR3 DNA is TGTGCCACCCTTGGCAGGGGCCCGAACACTGAAGCTTTCTTT. It codes for CATLGRGPNTEAFF. The chain employs TRBV6-5 and TRBJ1-1, with D possibly TRBD1 on 6 matching bases. The CDR3 consists of 14 residues. CDR1 and CDR2 from the germline V gene are MNHEY and SVGAGI. Trimming stripped 10 bases from V and 1 base from J, with 16 bases between.

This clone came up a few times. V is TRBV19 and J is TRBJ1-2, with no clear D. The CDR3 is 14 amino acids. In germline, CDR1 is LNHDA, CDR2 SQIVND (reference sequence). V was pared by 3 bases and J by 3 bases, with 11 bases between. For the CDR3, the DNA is TGTGCCAGTAGTATTTCAACCGCGGACTATGGCTACACCTTC. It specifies CASSISTADYGYTF.

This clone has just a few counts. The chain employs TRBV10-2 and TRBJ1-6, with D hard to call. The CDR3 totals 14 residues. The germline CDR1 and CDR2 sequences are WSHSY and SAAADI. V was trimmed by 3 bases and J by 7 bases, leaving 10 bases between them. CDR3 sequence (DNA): TGCGCCAGCAGTGAAGCGCAACAGAATTCACCCCTCCACTTT. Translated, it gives CASSEAQQNSPLHF.